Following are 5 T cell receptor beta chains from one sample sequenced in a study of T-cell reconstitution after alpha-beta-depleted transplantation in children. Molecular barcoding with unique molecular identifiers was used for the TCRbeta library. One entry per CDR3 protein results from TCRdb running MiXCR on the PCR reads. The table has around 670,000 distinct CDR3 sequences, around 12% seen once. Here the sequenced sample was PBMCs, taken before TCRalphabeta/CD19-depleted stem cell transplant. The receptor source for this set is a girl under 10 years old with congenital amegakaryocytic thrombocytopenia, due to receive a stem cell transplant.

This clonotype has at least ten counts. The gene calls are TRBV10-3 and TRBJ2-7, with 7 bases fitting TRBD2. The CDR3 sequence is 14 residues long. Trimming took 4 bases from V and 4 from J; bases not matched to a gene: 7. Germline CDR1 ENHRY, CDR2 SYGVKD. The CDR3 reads CAISGLAIGYEQYF. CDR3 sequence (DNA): TGTGCCATCAGTGGACTAGCAATTGGTTACGAGCAGTACTTC.

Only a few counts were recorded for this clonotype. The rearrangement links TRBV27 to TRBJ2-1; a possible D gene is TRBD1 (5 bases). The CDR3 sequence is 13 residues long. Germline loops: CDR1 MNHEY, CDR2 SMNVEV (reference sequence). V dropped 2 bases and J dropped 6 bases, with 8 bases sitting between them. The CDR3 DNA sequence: TGTGCCAGCAGTTTACAGGGCAGCAATGAGCAGTTCTTC. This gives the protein CASSLQGSNEQFF.

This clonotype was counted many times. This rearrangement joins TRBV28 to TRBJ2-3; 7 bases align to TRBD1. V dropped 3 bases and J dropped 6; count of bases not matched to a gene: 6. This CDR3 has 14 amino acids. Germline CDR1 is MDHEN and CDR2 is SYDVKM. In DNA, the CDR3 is TGTGCCAGCAGTTTCGAGGGGGCCGAGGATACGCAGTATTTT. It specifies CASSFEGAEDTQYF.

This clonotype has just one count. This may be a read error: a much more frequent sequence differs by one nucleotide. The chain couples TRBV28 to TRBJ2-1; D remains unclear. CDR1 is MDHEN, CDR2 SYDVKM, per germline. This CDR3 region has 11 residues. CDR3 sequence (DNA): TGTGCCAGCAGTTTGTTCCAGAAGCAGCTCTTC. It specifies CASSLFQKQLF.

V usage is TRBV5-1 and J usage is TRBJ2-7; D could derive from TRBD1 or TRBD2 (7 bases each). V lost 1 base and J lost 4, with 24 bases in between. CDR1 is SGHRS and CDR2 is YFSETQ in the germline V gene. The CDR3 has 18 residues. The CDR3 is CASSLPRESGRGKYEQYF. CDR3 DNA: TGCGCCAGCAGCTTGCCGCGGGAGTCGGGCAGGGGGAAGTACGAGCAGTACTTC.